The 14 T cell receptor beta chains presented below share a single source sample, sequenced in a study of blood T cell repertoires in COVID-19. Some clones are missing from TCRdb's copy, which holds only in-frame ones; the method was immunoSEQ multiplex PCR. The data show about 470,000 clones, about nine tenths seen once. Sequencing was done on a sample of PBMCs or T cells enriched from blood (not recorded which). These receptors all stem from a woman younger than 35 who had recovered from COVID-19.

This rearrangement joins TRBV4-1 to TRBJ2-3; 7 nucleotides line up with TRBD2. Germline trimming cut 6 bases from V and 2 bases from J; bases unmatched to any gene: 17. Germline V gene data show CDR1 as MGHRA and CDR2 as YSYEKL. CDR3 length equals 18 residues. The CDR3 protein is CASRPYTSSGSDTDTQYF. The CDR3 DNA reads TGCGCCAGCAGGCCCTATACCTCTAGCGGCTCAGACACAGATACGCAGTATTTT.

The J gene is TRBJ1-2, the V gene TRBV5-1; D not certain. The V and J ends lost 7 bases and 8 bases respectively, with 18 bases between them. The germline V gene encodes CDR1 SGHRS and CDR2 YFSETQ. The CDR3 has 13 amino acids. For the CDR3, the DNA is TGCGCCAGCTTTGTTTCGGAGTTCGAAGGCTACACCTTC. This translates into CASFVSEFEGYTF.

V and J are TRBV14 and TRBJ1-1; no firm D call. Germline-derived CDR1 and CDR2 are SGHDN and FVKESK. V was shortened by 0 bases and J by 1 base, with 18 bases between the two germline ends. The CDR3 spans 18 residues. CDR3 in amino acids: CASSQERSPGLRNTEAFF. CDR3 nucleotide sequence: TGTGCCAGCAGCCAAGAAAGAAGCCCAGGTCTAAGGAACACTGAAGCTTTCTTT.

The chain links TRBV24-1 to TRBJ1-1; D is uncertain. Trimming removed 9 bases at V and 1 base at J, with 11 bases between. CDR1 is KGHDR and CDR2 is SFDVKD in the germline V gene. This CDR3 has 13 amino acids. CDR3 sequence: CATRRSENTEAFF. CDR3 sequence (DNA): TGTGCCACCCGTCGTAGCGAGAACACTGAAGCTTTCTTT.

The chain has TRBV5-1 and TRBJ2-1, with TRBD1 matching 8 bases. V lost 2 bases, J lost 4 bases, and 5 bases stayed unmatched. This CDR3 is 15 amino acids long. CDR1 is SGHRS, CDR2 YFSETQ, per germline. The CDR3 protein is CASSFGQGGYNEQFF. The CDR3 region has the DNA TGCGCCAGCAGCTTCGGACAGGGCGGTTACAATGAGCAGTTCTTC.

CDR3 sequence reads: CSVADRNTEAFF. The DNA of the CDR3 is TGCAGCGTGGCGGACAGGAACACTGAAGCTTTCTTT. The chain employs TRBV29-1 and TRBJ1-1; tentative D call: TRBD1 (6 bases). Germline values: CDR1 SQVTM, CDR2 ANQGSEA. V lost 6 bases to trimming and J lost 1 base, with 9 bases between them. CDR3 size: 12 residues.

This chain uses TRBV5-6 with TRBJ2-2, with 13 bases that match TRBD2. V lost 3 bases, J lost 8 bases, and 10 bases stayed unmatched. The CDR3 loop spans 17 amino acids. Germline CDR1 and CDR2: SGHDT and YYEEEE. Written as DNA, the CDR3 is TGTGCCAGCAGCTCCGGCCGACTAGCGGGGGGCCGGGGGGAGCTGTTTTTT. It codes for CASSSGRLAGGRGELFF.

The V call is TRBV3-1 (or the pseudogene TRBV3-2), the J call TRBJ1-2; D gene unclear. There are 15 residues in the CDR3. V was clipped by 6 bases and J by 5 bases, with 19 bases between them. The germline gives CDR1 LGHDT, CDR2 YNNKEL (reference sequence). The CDR3 reads CASRPSEKEVYGYTF. The CDR3 DNA follows: TGTGCCAGCAGACCCTCGGAAAAAGAGGTGTATGGCTACACCTTC.

This clone has a handful of counts. The rearrangement uses TRBV2 and TRBJ1-1, with a possible D match to TRBD1 (5 bases). The CDR3 has 11 residues. Germline-derived CDR1 and CDR2 are SNHLY and FYNNEI. Trimming stripped 5 bases from V and 7 bases from J, with 8 bases between. Here the CDR3 reads CASSRQFEAFF. CDR3 bases: TGTGCCAGCAGTAGACAGTTTGAAGCTTTCTTT.

This clone has a handful of counts. The chain combines TRBV6-5 with TRBJ2-3; 8 nucleotides match TRBD2. CDR1 and CDR2 (germline): MNHEY, SVGAGI. This CDR3 is built from 15 residues. V trimming: 6 bases; J trimming: 7 bases; junction bases outside the gene matches: 12. This CDR3 reads CASRPGLGARYTQYF. Here the CDR3 DNA reads TGTGCCAGCAGACCGGGACTAGGAGCCAGGTATACGCAGTATTTT.

This chain joins TRBV6-1 and TRBJ1-4; 7 nucleotides align to TRBD1. The V gene end was trimmed by 3 bases and the J gene end by 4 bases; junction bases not matched to a gene: 5. The CDR3 spans 15 residues. Germline V gene sequence: CDR1 MNHNS, CDR2 SASEGT. The CDR3 nucleotides are TGTGCCAGCAGTGACACCGGGACAGTTAATGAAAAACTGTTTTTT. Residues: CASSDTGTVNEKLFF.

The chain carries TRBV27 and TRBJ1-5; 7 nucleotides match TRBD1. The V gene end was trimmed by 6 bases and the J gene end by 4 bases; junction bases not matched to a gene: 9. Per the germline V gene, CDR1 is MNHEY and CDR2 is SMNVEV (reference sequence). The CDR3 is 15 amino acids. The CDR3 nucleotides are TGTGCCAGCAGCAAATCGGGACAGCGGAATCAGCCCCAGCATTTT. Its translation is CASSKSGQRNQPQHF.

The V call is TRBV12-5, the J call TRBJ1-4; 7 bases map to TRBD1. This CDR3 is 15 amino acids long. Unmatched junction bases numbered 9, after V lost 6 bases and J lost 5 bases. The germline V gene has CDR1 LGHNT and CDR2 FRNRAP. DNA of the CDR3: TGTGCTAGTGGCTCTGGACAGGTGATAAATGAAAAACTGTTTTTT. This codes for CASGSGQVINEKLFF.

The chain carries TRBV7-2 and TRBJ1-5; TRBD1 aligns across 7 bases. CDR3 length: 13 residues. Germline loops: CDR1 SGHTA, CDR2 FQGNSA. J gave up 6 bases and V 4 bases, and 3 bases lay outside the gene matches. The CDR3 spells CASSSQGSQPQHF. The DNA for the CDR3 is TGTGCCAGCAGCTCACAGGGGAGTCAGCCCCAGCATTTT.